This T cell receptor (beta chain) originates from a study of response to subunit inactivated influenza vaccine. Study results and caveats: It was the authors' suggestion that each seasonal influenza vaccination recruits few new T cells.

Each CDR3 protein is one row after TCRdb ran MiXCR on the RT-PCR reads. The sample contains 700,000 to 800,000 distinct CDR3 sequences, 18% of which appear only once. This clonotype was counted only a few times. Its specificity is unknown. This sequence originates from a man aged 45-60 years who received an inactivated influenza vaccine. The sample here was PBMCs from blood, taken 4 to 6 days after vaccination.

The CDR3 DNA reads TGTGCCTGGAGCAACCTAGCGGGGATCACCTACAATGAGCAGTTCTTC. This codes for CAWSNLAGITYNEQFF. The gene calls are TRBV30 and TRBJ2-1, with TRBD2 identical over 9 bases. The length of the CDR3 is 16 residues. The V and J ends lost 3 bases and 2 bases, in that order; junction bases with no gene match: 8. Germline CDR1 reads GTSNPN; CDR2 reads SVGIG (reference sequence).